Given below is one T cell receptor beta chain in context. The antigen is unknown. The CDR3 contains 13 residues. From germline, CDR1 is MNHEY and CDR2 SVGAGI. V was shortened by 9 bases and J by 6 bases, with 15 bases between the two germline ends. The data derive from a study of T cells in localized non-small cell lung cancer. The study, taken as a whole, reports: Uninvolved nearby lung showed the greatest T cell clonality, exceeding that found in tumor.

The repertoire was sequenced with immunoSEQ multiplex PCR; TCRdb's copy has only in-frame clones and lacks some. The table lists about 34,000 clones, 85% to 95% of them singletons. The sequence came from a female donor at least 60 years old with stage I lung adenocarcinoma. Material: peripheral blood, obtained before any cancer treatment. The rearrangement uses TRBV6-5 and TRBJ2-1; D gene uncertain. This chain's CDR3 is CARPWASVNEQFF. The CDR3 nucleotides read TGTGCCAGGCCGTGGGCCTCTGTCAATGAGCAGTTCTTC.